A single T cell receptor beta chain is shown here with its context. The record originates from a study of PD-L1 blockade in urothelial cancer. Study-wide context: Analyses were performed on blood at 3 weeks after treatment start (the second dose) and at 6 weeks. Specimens of blood held a median count of roughly 150,000 T cells.

Clones were read by immunoSEQ multiplex PCR, and TCRdb kept only the in-frame ones, dropping some. The sample yields some 80,000 clones, around four fifths seen once. Time point: pretreatment peripheral blood. V dropped 4 bases and J dropped 5 bases, with 11 bases sitting between them. The CDR3 runs to 12 residues. Germline V gene data show CDR1 as GTSNPN and CDR2 as SVGIG (reference sequence). Sequencing was performed on PBMCs, taken around atezolizumab (anti-PD-L1) treatment. The chain employs TRBV30 and TRBJ1-2; no firm D call. The TCR originated in a middle-aged man with urothelial cancer. This CDR3 is CAWTPSTYGYTF. The CDR3 nucleotides are TGTGCCTGGACCCCTTCAACATATGGCTACACCTTC.